These 26 T cell receptor beta chains share one sample of origin, sequenced in a study of shared clonotypes between healthy human individuals. Here immunoSEQ multiplex PCR was the method, and the copy in TCRdb shows in-frame clones only, minus some. The sample lists 2.3 million or so clones; about 92% were seen once. Source material: naive CD4+ T cells from PBMCs. Subset noted: CD45RA+ positively selected. These receptors all stem from a man aged 18 to 30 in good health. Some clones in this sample may be carry-over from other donors' samples.

The V and J genes are TRBV27 and TRBJ2-5; 10 positions agree with TRBD1. The DNA end lines up better with TRBJ2-7; the J call may be wrong. Germline V gene lookup returns CDR1 MNHEY and CDR2 SMNVEV (reference sequence). The CDR3 is 17 amino acids. This chain's CDR3 is CATAAGGSDRGWNEQYF. Written as DNA, the CDR3 is TGTGCCACCGCAGCAGGGGGCTCGGACAGGGGGTGGAACGAGCAGTACTTC.

This rearrangement joins TRBV19 to TRBJ2-7, with TRBD1 matching over 9 bases. Germline V gives CDR1 LNHDA, CDR2 SQIVND (reference sequence). The CDR3 loop spans 15 amino acids. J lost 2 bases, V lost 6 bases, and 8 bases had no gene match. Here the CDR3 DNA reads TGTGCCAGTAGGAGAACGGGACAGGGAGCCTACGAGCAGTACTTC. The encoded protein is CASRRTGQGAYEQYF.

This rearrangement joins TRBV6-6 to TRBJ1-4, with D tentatively TRBD1 (5 bases). This CDR3 is built from 15 residues. Germline-derived CDR1 and CDR2 are MNHNY and SVGAGI (reference sequence). V was clipped by 4 bases and J by 4 bases, with 13 bases between them. The CDR3 DNA reads TGTGCCAGCAGTTCCCCTGGGGGGATTAATGAAAAACTGTTTTTT. It encodes CASSSPGGINEKLFF.

As to this clone: Other DNA variants within this sample encode the same CDR3. The rearrangement uses TRBV11-2 and TRBJ2-1; 11 bases map to TRBD2. CDR3 length equals 15 residues. V gave up 4 bases and J gave up 4 bases; unmatched junction bases: 3. Looked up from germline, CDR1 is SGHAT and CDR2 is FQNNGV. The CDR3 spells CASSSLAGGYNEQFF. The CDR3 DNA sequence: TGTGCCAGCAGCTCTCTAGCGGGAGGTTACAATGAGCAGTTCTTC.

The chain carries TRBV4-2 and TRBJ1-2; weak D call: TRBD1 (6 bases). The CDR3 totals 16 residues. Germline V CDR1 and CDR2: LGHNA, YNFKEQ. V lost 0 bases and J lost 4, with 15 bases in between. Written as DNA, the CDR3 is TGTGCCAGCAGCCAAGAAAGTACGGGGACACCCTATGGCTACACCTTC. Its protein is CASSQESTGTPYGYTF.

The V gene is TRBV28, the J gene TRBJ2-7; D ambiguous. Germline lookup yields CDR1 MDHEN and CDR2 SYDVKM. This CDR3 has 12 amino acids. The V gene lost 7 bases and the J gene lost 0 bases, with 7 bases spanning the gap. CDR3 in amino acids: CASTRSSYEQYF. In DNA form, the CDR3 reads TGTGCCAGCACCAGGAGCTCCTACGAGCAGTACTTC.

The chain uses TRBV6-1 and TRBJ1-2, with D unresolved. The germline V gene has CDR1 MNHNS and CDR2 SASEGT. V lost 0 bases, J lost 4 bases, and 18 bases lay in between. The CDR3 covers 17 residues. CDR3 DNA sequence: TGTGCCAGCAGTGAAGCCAGTTCAAGGCAGGTTCTCTATGGCTACACCTTC. Encoded protein: CASSEASSRQVLYGYTF.

The chain combines TRBV5-1 with TRBJ2-5; 11 nucleotides align to TRBD2. The V gene end was trimmed by 4 bases and the J gene end by 0 bases; junction bases not matched to a gene: 11. The V gene's germline CDR1 is SGHRS and CDR2 YFSETQ. The CDR3 length is 18 residues. The CDR3 here is CASSPGTSGVGYQETQYF. CDR3 nucleotides: TGCGCCAGCAGCCCCGGGACTAGCGGAGTGGGGTACCAAGAGACCCAGTACTTC.

The CDR3 sequence is CASSPPGIAEQYF. The CDR3 bases are TGTGCCAGCAGCCCCCCCGGGATCGCCGAGCAGTACTTC. The chain joins TRBV6-6 to TRBJ2-7; maybe TRBD2 (5 bases). With 6 bases removed from V and 6 bases from J, the gap between germline ends came to 15 bases. The CDR3 extends over 13 amino acids. The V gene's germline CDR1 is MNHNY and CDR2 SVGAGI (reference sequence).

This clone was counted between two and nine times. V is TRBV2 and J is TRBJ2-1, with D perhaps TRBD1 (5 bases). This CDR3 region has 13 residues. The V end was cut by 11 bases, the J end by 4 bases, with 15 bases between. Germline V CDR1 and CDR2: SNHLY, FYNNEI. In nucleotides, the CDR3 is TGTGCCGCCCTGGACACCGAATACAATGAGCAGTTCTTC. Its translation is CAALDTEYNEQFF.

The chain employs TRBV18 and TRBJ1-1; D gene unclear. CDR3 size: 14 residues. The V end was cut by 3 bases, the J end by 5 bases, with 13 bases between. Germline values: CDR1 KGHSH, CDR2 LQKENI. DNA of the CDR3: TGTGCCAGCTCACCTCAGTCTGAAGGTACTGAAGCTTTCTTT. It encodes CASSPQSEGTEAFF.

V usage is TRBV27 and J usage is TRBJ2-5; D call uncertain. V lost 6 bases to trimming and J lost 4 bases, with 15 bases between them. Germline-derived CDR1 and CDR2 are MNHEY and SMNVEV (reference sequence). This CDR3 has 14 amino acids. CDR3 coding DNA: TGTGCCAGCAGCAGAAACGGTGGCAGAGAGACCCAGTACTTC. Translation: CASSRNGGRETQYF.

This chain connects TRBV29-1 to TRBJ1-2; no reliable D call. Germline V lookup: CDR1 SQVTM, CDR2 ANQGSEA. This CDR3 is 11 amino acids long. The V end lost 1 base, the J end lost 8 bases, and 8 bases lay between the germline ends. The chain's CDR3 is CSVEVSWGYTF. The CDR3 DNA reads as TGCAGCGTTGAAGTGTCCTGGGGCTACACCTTC.

The chain uses TRBV5-1 and TRBJ2-3; TRBD1 matches at 9 bases. J gave up 5 bases and V 4 bases, and 5 bases lay outside the gene matches. In germline, CDR1 is SGHRS, CDR2 YFSETQ. The CDR3 length is 14 residues. In nucleotides, the CDR3 is TGCGCCAGCAGCCGGGGACAGGGACAAGATACGCAGTATTTT. It yields the protein CASSRGQGQDTQYF.

This chain connects TRBV7-9 to TRBJ2-7; D is unclear. CDR3 size: 14 residues. Germline values: CDR1 SEHNR, CDR2 FQNEAQ (reference sequence). V was clipped by 4 bases and J by 6 bases, with 16 bases between them. CDR3 amino acids: CASSYVAGLVEQYF. CDR3 sequence (DNA): TGTGCCAGCAGCTACGTTGCCGGTCTTGTCGAGCAGTACTTC.

Concerning this clone itself: This same CDR3 is encoded by further DNA sequences in the sample. V and J are TRBV9 and TRBJ2-1, with unresolved D. Germline V gives CDR1 SGDLS, CDR2 YYNGEE. Trimming cost V 0 bases and J 1 base, with 5 bases left between them. The CDR3 sequence is 14 residues long. In DNA, the CDR3 is TGTGCCAGCAGCGTAGGGCAATCCTACAATGAGCAGTTCTTC. It specifies CASSVGQSYNEQFF.

This chain links TRBV29-1 with TRBJ2-1, with 7 bases identical to TRBD2. This CDR3 has 16 amino acids. V dropped 0 bases and J dropped 2; count of bases not matched to a gene: 7. Germline CDR1 SQVTM, CDR2 ANQGSEA. The chain's CDR3 is CSVEEGGGGAYNEQFF. CDR3 bases: TGCAGCGTTGAAGAAGGCGGGGGAGGCGCCTACAATGAGCAGTTCTTC.

Concerning this clone itself: At the DNA level, this CDR3 is encoded by other sequences in the same sample as well. The V call is TRBV7-2, the J call TRBJ2-5; D gene unclear. CDR1 is SGHTA and CDR2 is FQGNSA in the germline V gene. CDR3 size: 12 residues. The V end lost 5 bases, the J end lost 5 bases, and 9 bases lay between the germline ends. The CDR3 protein is CASSPPAETQYF. DNA of the CDR3: TGTGCCAGCAGCCCTCCCGCTGAGACCCAGTACTTC.

The rearrangement joins TRBV11-2 to TRBJ2-1; no reliable D call. This CDR3 has 15 amino acids. Looked up from germline, CDR1 is SGHAT and CDR2 is FQNNGV. Trimming removed 1 base from V and 11 bases from J, with 18 bases in between. As DNA, the CDR3 is TGTGCCAGCAGCTTAGGTCTCCTCAATAGTGGTCAGCAGTTCTTC. It translates to CASSLGLLNSGQQFF.

This chain joins TRBV5-4 and TRBJ2-2; D is unresolved. Trimming took off 1 base at V and 7 bases at J, with 5 bases between the two ends. This CDR3 region has 12 residues. Germline CDR1 reads SGHNT; CDR2 reads YYREEE (reference sequence). The CDR3 is CASSLIGGELFF. The DNA for the CDR3 is TGTGCCAGCAGCTTGATCGGCGGGGAGCTGTTTTTT.

The chain is built from TRBV5-1 and TRBJ1-1; the match to TRBD1 covers 7 bases. V shed 4 bases, J shed 0 bases, and the junction held 6 bases outside the gene matches. Germline assignment: CDR1 SGHRS and CDR2 YFSETQ. The CDR3 is 15 amino acids. The CDR3 nucleotides read TGCGCCAGCAGCCAGCAGACAGGGCTGAACACTGAAGCTTTCTTT. Translation gives CASSQQTGLNTEAFF.

The chain links TRBV7-2 to TRBJ2-7, with TRBD2 matching 10 bases. CDR1 is SGHTA, CDR2 FQGNSA, per germline. There are 16 residues in the CDR3. Trimming took 4 bases from V and 4 from J; bases not matched to a gene: 10. CDR3 loop: CASSSSGRARWYEQYF. The CDR3, as DNA: TGTGCCAGCAGCTCGAGCGGGAGGGCTCGTTGGTACGAGCAGTACTTC.

DNA for the CDR3: TGTGCCACCGAACTCACGGGGAGTGAGCAGTTCTTC. Its protein is CATELTGSEQFF. The J gene is TRBJ2-1, the V gene TRBV15; a possible D gene is TRBD2 (5 bases). Trimming left V 8 bases short and J 9 bases short, with 14 bases between. The length of the CDR3 is 12 residues. Germline values: CDR1 LNHNV, CDR2 YYDKDF (reference sequence).

This chain joins TRBV6-4 and TRBJ2-1, with 8 bases matching TRBD1. V was pared by 4 bases and J by 12 bases, with 8 bases of the junction left unmatched. The germline V gene has CDR1 MRHNA and CDR2 SNTAGT. The CDR3 totals 13 residues. CDR3 region: CASSAQGQARQFF. The CDR3 DNA reads TGTGCCAGCAGTGCCCAGGGACAGGCTCGGCAGTTCTTC.

The table lists this clone with a count of one. The same CDR3 is also encoded by other DNA sequences in this sample. This chain uses TRBV29-1 with TRBJ2-7; TRBD2 might be the D (6 bases). V was cut by 4 bases and J by 0 bases, with 10 bases left in between. The CDR3 consists of 13 residues. Germline V gives CDR1 SQVTM, CDR2 ANQGSEA. For the CDR3, the DNA is TGCAGCGTTGTAGCGGTAAGCTCCTACGAGCAGTACTTC. Amino acids: CSVVAVSSYEQYF.

The rearrangement joins TRBV18 to TRBJ1-1; no firm D call. The CDR3 covers 14 residues. Trimming removed 6 bases at V and 0 bases at J, with 11 bases between. Germline CDR1 and CDR2: KGHSH and LQKENI. CDR3 in amino acids: CASSPWQLNTEAFF. CDR3 DNA sequence: TGTGCCAGCTCCCCCTGGCAGCTGAACACTGAAGCTTTCTTT.